This T cell receptor beta chain was found in a study of OX40 agonist ivuxolimab in advanced cancers. With respect to the entire study: Ivuxolimab, which targeted the costimulatory receptor OX40 (CD134), was an agonistic, fully human IgG2 monoclonal antibody. Intravenous ivuxolimab was administered to patients every 2 weeks at six dose levels: 0.01, 0.1, 0.3, 1.5, 3 and 10 mg/kg. Of the roughly 52 dose-escalation patients, hepatocellular carcinoma was present in 19, melanoma in roughly 15, renal cell carcinoma in 9 and head and neck cancer in 9. In the dose-escalation cohort, more than 80% of patients were male, and the mean age was roughly 60 years with a range of roughly 23 to 90. Prior anti-PD-1, anti-PD-L1 or anti-CTLA-4 therapy was permitted, and 30% to 45% of dose-escalation patients had received checkpoint inhibitors. Partial responses were achieved by three dose-escalation patients, of whom one had hepatocellular carcinoma and two had cutaneous melanoma. Peripheral TCRbeta sequencing aimed to test whether ivuxolimab altered TCR sequence diversity and caused clonal T-cell expansion. The paper describes the monotherapy dose-escalation part (N ≈ 49 patients) of the phase I trial of ivuxolimab. The investigation overall reported the following: At doses from 0.1 to 3.0 mg/kg, clonal expansion was seen in both CD4+ and CD8+ blood T cells between baseline and week 6. Partial responders in the 0.1-3.0 mg/kg groups had among the lowest normalized peripheral clonal expansion, especially among CD8+ T cells. Antigen specificity was not determined for the clonally expanded peripheral T cells. Low levels of normalized T-cell clonal expansion were also seen in some nonresponding patients. On average, CD8+ T cells showed more expanded clones than CD4+ T cells after ivuxolimab.

Patients with autoimmune disease history or receiving systemic immunosuppression were excluded from the trial. In every dose cohort, peripheral blood was drawn for TCR sequencing at baseline, cycle 4 day 1, and cycle 7 day 1. The samples were taken from a phase I, first-in-human, multicenter, open-label dose-escalation trial of ivuxolimab. Adults with locally advanced or metastatic melanoma, renal cell carcinoma, hepatocellular carcinoma or head and neck squamous cell carcinoma were enrolled in the trial. Before TCR sequencing, CD4+ T cells and CD8+ T cells were sorted from peripheral blood as separate populations. A remark on this clone: Its cognate antigen has yet to be identified. Base qualities are not provided; no much larger clone lies one nucleotide away.

Genomic DNA was extracted from sorted cells for sequencing of the TCRbeta CDR3 region. The immunoSEQ Assay was used to sequence the TCRbeta CDR3 regions. The table was pulled from immuneACCESS by TCRdb, which kept in-frame rearrangements only. Such tables lose some clones; where checked, under half of the loss comes from unresolved V genes, and the rest has no known cause. This sample gives more than 15,000 clones in total; 80% to 90% of them show up just once. The ten largest clones take up 3% to 3.5% of the sample. From its cysteine to its phenylalanine, the CDR3 spans 12 amino acids. The sequence is cut down to CDR3 DNA, 36 bases in frame from base 1. The V and J ends are trimmed by 0 bases and 12 bases, leaving 11 bases between them. CDR1 and CDR2, per the germline V gene, are MNHEY and SVGAGI.

The sequence is built from TRBV6-5 and TRBJ1-1; TRBD1 could be the D gene, as 6 bases match. The clonotype was recovered from an adult with an advanced solid tumor such as melanoma, head and neck, liver or kidney cancer. Material: CD4+ or CD8+ T cells sorted from blood, obtained in a trial of the OX40 agonist ivuxolimab. This receptor carries the CDR3 CASSYSQGKTFF. Here is the DNA: TGTGCCAGCAGTTACTCCCAGGGGAAGACTTTCTTT.